This passage covers 12 T cell receptor beta chains from one sample sequenced in a study of neurological immune-mediated disorders. From the 5' RACE reads, TCRdb called clonotypes with MiXCR, one entry per CDR3 protein. The sample has approximately 130,000 distinct CDR3 sequences, about 3.4% seen once. Sequencing was performed on PBMCs. The receptors shown here come from a woman younger than 45 with multiple sclerosis.

This clonotype was seen at least ten times. The J gene is TRBJ1-1, the V gene TRBV6-2 or TRBV6-3; TRBD1 matches at 11 bases. Germline V gene sequence: CDR1 MNHEY, CDR2 SVGEGT. The trim removed 11 bases at V and 1 base at J, leaving 3 bases unmatched. The CDR3 is 13 residues long. CDR3 DNA sequence: TGTGCCGGACAGGGGGCCGAGAACACTGAAGCTTTCTTT. It translates to CAGQGAENTEAFF.

This clonotype was observed at least ten times. The chain joins TRBV5-1 to TRBJ1-2; TRBD1 aligns across 9 bases. This CDR3 comprises 15 residues. Germline V lookup: CDR1 SGHRS, CDR2 YFSETQ. Germline trimming cut 7 bases from V and 5 bases from J; bases unmatched to any gene: 12. The CDR3 nucleotides read TGCGCCAGCGGAGATCCGAGACAGGGGGGATATGGCTACACCTTC. This gives the protein CASGDPRQGGYGYTF.

The chain links TRBV7-9 to TRBJ2-5; D remains ambiguous. This CDR3 is 15 amino acids long. Trimming removed 1 base at V and 0 bases at J, with 9 bases between. Germline loops: CDR1 SEHNR, CDR2 FQNEAQ (reference sequence). CDR3 amino acids: CASSLVAGYQETQYF. CDR3 coding DNA: TGTGCCAGCAGCTTAGTAGCTGGGTACCAAGAGACCCAGTACTTC.

The rearrangement joins TRBV7-9 to TRBJ1-3; D possibly corresponds to TRBD1 (5 bases). V dropped 1 base and J dropped 2 bases, with 12 bases sitting between them. The germline V gene has CDR1 SEHNR and CDR2 FQNEAQ (reference sequence). The CDR3 spans 16 residues. The CDR3 DNA follows: TGTGCCAGCAGCTTAGGGGAGGGGCCTGCTGGAAACACCATATATTTT. Encoded protein: CASSLGEGPAGNTIYF.

This clonotype was seen at least ten times. J is TRBJ2-3 and V is TRBV10-2; 7 nucleotides agree with TRBD1. The CDR3 has 15 amino acids. Trimming cost V 6 bases and J 3 bases; bases outside gene matches: 9. CDR1 and CDR2 (germline): WSHSY, SAAADI. The CDR3: CASSPSDRVTDTQYF. The CDR3 DNA reads TGCGCCAGCAGCCCTTCTGACAGGGTGACAGATACGCAGTATTTT.

This clonotype was counted a few times. The V and J genes are TRBV5-6 and TRBJ2-7, with 8 bases lining up with TRBD1. Trimming took 4 bases from V and 1 from J; bases not matched to a gene: 7. Germline V gene data show CDR1 as SGHDT and CDR2 as YYEEEE. The CDR3 consists of 15 residues. The CDR3 coding sequence is TGTGCCAGCAGCGCCGGGACAGGTTTATCCTACGAGCAGTACTTC. This gives the protein CASSAGTGLSYEQYF.

Ten or more counts support this clonotype. The gene calls are TRBV19 and TRBJ2-1; D is unresolved. Per germline, CDR1 LNHDA and CDR2 SQIVND (reference sequence). This CDR3 has 14 residues. V lost 4 bases to trimming and J lost 4 bases, with 11 bases between them. The CDR3 bases are TGTGCCAGTAGTACGCTAACAGTTTACAATGAGCAGTTCTTC. Translation: CASSTLTVYNEQFF.

At least ten counts were recorded for this clonotype. This sequence joins TRBV2 and TRBJ1-1, with D unresolved. The length of the CDR3 is 14 residues. Trimming shortened V by 2 bases and J by 3 bases, and 10 bases separated the two germline ends. Germline V lookup: CDR1 SNHLY, CDR2 FYNNEI. The CDR3 protein is CASSERWEDTEAFF. The CDR3 DNA reads TGTGCCAGCAGTGAAAGATGGGAAGACACTGAAGCTTTCTTT.

This clonotype was counted at least ten times. The chain is built from TRBV7-6 and TRBJ1-1, with 8 bases matching TRBD1. Per germline, CDR1 SGHVS and CDR2 FNYEAQ. There are 13 residues in the CDR3. The V gene end was trimmed by 0 bases and the J gene end by 6 bases; junction bases not matched to a gene: 0. The CDR3 DNA sequence: TGTGCCAGCAGCTTAGCGGGACAGGCTGAAGCTTTCTTT. This translates into CASSLAGQAEAFF.

Many counts were recorded for this clonotype. CDR3 amino acids: CASSSTSGKDYNEQFF. The CDR3 coding sequence is TGTGCCAGCAGCTCGACTAGCGGAAAAGATTACAATGAGCAGTTCTTC. The J gene is TRBJ2-1, the V gene TRBV7-2, with TRBD2 identical over 9 bases. The V gene's germline CDR1 is SGHTA and CDR2 FQGNSA. V gave up 4 bases and J gave up 4 bases; unmatched junction bases: 8. This CDR3 contains 16 residues.

This clonotype was detected many times. The rearrangement joins TRBV19 to TRBJ1-1; D perhaps matches TRBD1 (5 bases). Germline values: CDR1 LNHDA, CDR2 SQIVND (reference sequence). The CDR3 loop spans 15 amino acids. Trimming took 7 bases from V and 0 from J, leaving 15 bases between them. The CDR3 loop is CASTSRAGMNTEAFF. The CDR3 DNA is TGTGCCAGTACCTCAAGGGCAGGGATGAACACTGAAGCTTTCTTT.

This clonotype was counted at least ten times. The chain has TRBV19 and TRBJ1-1; 10 bases line up with TRBD1. The CDR3 extends over 15 amino acids. Germline V lookup: CDR1 LNHDA, CDR2 SQIVND (reference sequence). V trimming: 3 bases; J trimming: 6 bases; junction bases outside the gene matches: 7. CDR3 DNA sequence: TGTGCCAGTAGTATCTCCCGACAGGGGGCCTCTGAAGCTTTCTTT. Protein sequence: CASSISRQGASEAFF. Full variable domain (remainder filled in from reference TRBV19 and TRBJ1-1): DGGITQSPKYLFRKEGQNVTLSCEQNLNHDAMYWYRQDPGQGLRLIYYSQIVNDFQKGDIAEGYSVSREKKESFPLTVTSAQKNPTAFYLCASSISRQGASEAFFGQGTRLTVV.